This T cell receptor beta chain was retrieved from a study of T cell responses to AZD1222 COVID-19 vaccine. Germline V CDR1 and CDR2: SGHRS, YFSETQ. The CDR3 consists of 15 residues. With 0 bases removed from V and 0 bases from J, the gap between germline ends came to 6 bases. TCRdb's table, derived via immunoSEQ multiplex PCR, lists solely in-frame clones and lacks some. The sample lists some 140,000 clones, 90% to 95% seen once, with about 1.9% in the top ten. Sequencing was performed on peripheral blood, taken on day 0 of AZD1222 vaccination. The receptor comes from an adult in good health. The genes are TRBV5-1 and TRBJ1-4; a weak D match, TRBD1 (6 bases). The CDR3: CASSLGTATNEKLFF. CDR3 nucleotides: TGCGCCAGCAGCTTGGGGACAGCAACTAATGAAAAACTGTTTTTT. Looking up the rest from reference TRBV5-1 and TRBJ1-4 gives the full variable domain: KAGVTQTPRYLIKTRGQQVTLSCSPISGHRSVSWYQQTPGQGLQFLFEYFSETQRNKGNFPGRFSGRQFSNSRSEMNVSTLELGDSALYLCASSLGTATNEKLFFGSGTQLSVL.